This T cell receptor (beta chain) was identified in a study of control samples from healthy donors and cancer patients. V was shortened by 2 bases and J by 0 bases, with 18 bases between the two germline ends. The CDR3 has 18 amino acids. This clone was seen just once. Assay: immunoSEQ multiplex PCR; the TCRdb copy retains only in-frame clones and omits some. The sample has 160,000 or so clones; approximately 94% are singletons. This clonotype was obtained from a man aged 55 to 70 with colorectal cancer. Material: PBMCs. The rearrangement links TRBV6-7 to TRBJ2-3; the D call may be TRBD1 or TRBD2 (7 bases each). TRBV6-7 falls under the ORF class, with uncertain function. The CDR3 region is CASSYRAGGGPSTDTQYF. DNA for the CDR3: TGTGCCAGCAGTTACCGGGCAGGGGGAGGGCCTAGCACAGATACGCAGTATTTT.